This T cell receptor (beta chain) was identified during a study of T cell responses to AZD1222 COVID-19 vaccine. Study-level information: Second-dose recipients at about 4 or about 12 weeks were treated as one pooled group. Overall study findings and caveats: Just 5 or 6 AZD1222 recipients tested seropositive at baseline. Mostly white British, mostly female donors; authors suggested clonal diversity may be underestimated. No day 14 peak samples; only post-peak repertoires were characterized.

The V end lost 4 bases, the J end lost 3 bases, and 7 bases lay between the germline ends. The CDR3 extends over 12 amino acids. Germline CDR1 and CDR2: KGHSH and LQKENI. Remarks on this clone: The target antigen is unknown.

Method: immunoSEQ multiplex PCR; TCRdb's copy keeps in-frame clones and lacks some. Of over 45,000 clones in the sample, about 85% were seen once. The specimen comprised peripheral blood, sampled on day 0 of AZD1222 vaccination. The clonotype was recovered from an adult in good health. The chain is built from TRBV18 and TRBJ2-7; D is unresolved. CDR3 sequence reads: CASSLASYEQYF. The CDR3, as DNA: TGTGCCAGCTCACTAGCTAGCTACGAGCAGTACTTC.